Here is one TCR beta chain with its context. The antigen is undetermined. The data were taken from a study of cytomegalovirus exposure and HLA in healthy donors. Study-wide context: As released early, the data held 85 million to 95 million unique TCRs from HLA-typed donors. Overall study findings and caveats: Across donors, sequencing depth was assumed by presence/absence analyses to be roughly uniform. The HLA-A and HLA-B alleles of most subjects were reportedly predicted accurately from TCR beta sequences. TCR beta sequences numbering fewer than 20,000 were associated with HLA alleles at 0.05 false discovery rate in a later analysis.

The PCR ran on 60 Vbeta and 13 Jbeta primers. The protocol was immunoSEQ multiplex PCR, while the TCRdb copy is restricted to in-frame clones and leaves out a portion. The repertoire holds under 200,000 clones, with 65% to 70% as singletons. V lost 0 bases and J lost 5, with 8 bases in between. This CDR3 is 14 amino acids long. Germline V gene data show CDR1 as SGHTA and CDR2 as FQGTGA. The origin of this receptor is a woman under 30 in good health and CMV-seropositive. The sample consisted of PBMCs. The chain is built from TRBV7-3 and TRBJ2-1; a weak D match, TRBD1 (5 bases). The CDR3 loop reads CASSLTDKNNEQFF. CDR3 sequence (DNA): TGTGCCAGCAGCTTAACGGACAAGAACAATGAGCAGTTCTTC. The entire variable domain, with the rest obtained from reference TRBV7-3 and TRBJ2-1, is as follows: GAGVSQTPSNKVTEKGKYVELRCDPISGHTALYWYRQSLGQGPEFLIYFQGTGAADDSGLPNDRFFAVRPEGSVSTLKIQRTERGDSAVYLCASSLTDKNNEQFFGPGTRLTVL.